Here is one TCR beta chain with its context. Its specificity is not known. No ophthalmopathy progression within 18 months constituted stable Graves' hyperthyroidism. This CDR3 region has 15 residues. From germline, CDR1 is SGHKS and CDR2 YYEKEE (reference sequence). V lost 4 bases and J lost 4, with 17 bases in between. The investigators amplified TCR beta CDR3 regions from RNA transcripts. The HTBI primer set was used in a first-round RT-PCR of the TCR CDR3. From the multiplex PCR reads, TCRdb called clonotypes with MiXCR, one entry per CDR3 protein. The table records nearly 750,000 distinct CDR3 sequences, 35% of them present only once. This sample is part of a study of T cells in Graves' hyperthyroidism and ophthalmopathy. Whole-study context: Blood was drawn when the patient was first diagnosed and still untreated.

Study outcomes and limitations: From stable hyperthyroidism, ophthalmopathy was separated by a 13 V-J model. The model identified upcoming ophthalmopathy a median 6.5 months ahead of onset.

The receptor was isolated from a woman aged 40 to 50 with Graves' hyperthyroidism. The sample was blood. The genes are TRBV5-5 and TRBJ1-2; D possibly corresponds to TRBD1 (5 bases). The chain's CDR3 is CASSTKTGDRYGYTF. Here the CDR3 DNA reads TGTGCCAGCAGCACTAAAACGGGGGATCGCTATGGCTACACCTTC.